This T cell receptor beta chain was retrieved from a study of technical replicates of blood from several donors. This CDR3 is 14 amino acids long. Per the germline V gene, CDR1 is SGHTA and CDR2 is FQGTGA. V lost 3 bases, J lost 5 bases, and 14 bases lay in between. TCRdb keeps only in-frame clones here, not all; method: immunoSEQ multiplex PCR. The sample records 70,000 to 95,000 clones, approximately 97% being singletons. The sequence was obtained from a human donor in good health. The sample consisted of T cells isolated from PBMCs. The chain links TRBV7-3 to TRBJ2-7; D is undetermined. The CDR3 DNA reads as TGTGCCAGCAGCTTGTCGGCAGGAATAGACGAGCAGTACTTC. Encoded protein: CASSLSAGIDEQYF.